Each of the 17 T cell receptor beta chains below was sequenced from the same sample in a study of beta chain features in type 1 diabetes. The antigens of these receptors remain unknown. Findings of the study overall: TCRB CDR3s were moderately but significantly shorter in Type 1 diabetes patients in all four CD4+ subsets.

All of the isolated RNA was reverse transcribed, so expressed TCRB transcripts were sequenced. TCRdb keeps only in-frame clones here, not all; method: immunoSEQ multiplex PCR. The data hold around 170,000 clones, with 8.5% to 10% observed a single time. The sample was central memory CD4+ T cells from blood. Receptor source: a woman aged 30 to 39 with type 1 diabetes.

This clone was found a few times. A much larger clone differs from this one at a single base, so this may be a read error. Within the sample, other DNA sequences also encode this same CDR3. The chain is built from TRBV7-2 and TRBJ1-2; 7 bases are a match to TRBD1. Germline lookup yields CDR1 SGHTA and CDR2 FQGNSA. The CDR3 extends over 13 amino acids. The V gene end was trimmed by 1 base and the J gene end by 4 bases; junction bases not matched to a gene: 0. The CDR3, as DNA: TGTGCCAGCAGCTTAGGACAGGGCTATGGCTACACCTTC. Protein product: CASSLGQGYGYTF. Full variable domain (rest looked up from reference TRBV7-2 and TRBJ1-2): GAGVSQSPSNKVTEKGKDVELRCDPISGHTALYWYRQSLGQGLEFLIYFQGNSAPDKSGLPSDRFSAERTGGSVSTLTIQRTQQEDSAVYLCASSLGQGYGYTFGSGTRLTVV.

The chain is built from TRBV11-2 and TRBJ2-7, with D perhaps matching TRBD2 (5 bases). The germline V gene encodes CDR1 SGHAT and CDR2 FQNNGV. The CDR3 length is 14 residues. Trimming took 0 bases from V and 4 from J, leaving 10 bases between them. CDR3 sequence: CASSLEGQRYEQYF. In DNA form, the CDR3 reads TGTGCCAGCAGCTTAGAGGGCCAGCGGTACGAGCAGTACTTC.

The gene calls are TRBV7-3 and TRBJ2-1, with 10 positions matching TRBD1. The CDR3 runs 13 residues. Germline assignment: CDR1 SGHTA and CDR2 FQGTGA. The V and J ends lost 5 bases and 6 bases, in that order; junction bases with no gene match: 1. CDR3 sequence: CASSRDRGNEQFF. The CDR3 DNA is TGTGCCAGCAGCCGGGACAGGGGCAATGAGCAGTTCTTC.

The J gene is TRBJ2-1, the V gene TRBV4-2, with TRBD1 identical over 9 bases. With V trimmed by 6 bases and J by 5 bases, 5 bases remained unmatched. The CDR3 contains 14 residues. Germline loops: CDR1 LGHNA, CDR2 YNFKEQ. The CDR3: CASSYRGRNNEQFF. DNA for the CDR3: TGTGCCAGCAGTTACAGGGGGCGCAACAATGAGCAGTTCTTC.

The chain links TRBV28 to TRBJ2-7, with 7 bases aligning to TRBD1. Germline-derived CDR1 and CDR2 are MDHEN and SYDVKM. The CDR3 has 15 residues. Losses at the gene ends were 6 bases for V and 2 bases for J; bases not matched to a gene: 10. The CDR3 DNA sequence: TGTGCCAGCAGCCTACTGGGACAGAAGACCTACGAGCAGTACTTC. This codes for CASSLLGQKTYEQYF.

This clone has only a few counts. The rearrangement links TRBV7-9 to TRBJ1-2; TRBD1 agrees at 7 bases. The V gene end was trimmed by 6 bases and the J gene end by 5 bases; junction bases not matched to a gene: 9. Germline CDR1 is SEHNR and CDR2 is FQNEAQ (reference sequence). The CDR3 has 14 residues. CDR3 amino acids: CASSRVGTEYGYTF. The CDR3 region has the DNA TGTGCCAGCAGTAGAGTGGGGACAGAATATGGCTACACCTTC.

The CDR3 protein is CASSQPGTSKYEQYF. The CDR3 DNA reads as TGCGCCAGCAGCCAACCAGGGACTAGTAAGTACGAGCAGTACTTC. The V call is TRBV4-1, the J call TRBJ2-7; TRBD2 agrees at 8 bases. The germline V gene encodes CDR1 MGHRA and CDR2 YSYEKL. J was trimmed by 4 bases and V by 2 bases; bases with no gene match: 7. The length of the CDR3 is 15 residues.

This clone was observed a few times. V is TRBV28 and J is TRBJ1-2, with a possible D match to TRBD1 (6 bases). V gave up 7 bases and J gave up 13 bases, with 19 bases separating them. CDR3 size: 12 residues. The V gene's germline CDR1 is MDHEN and CDR2 SYDVKM. CDR3 protein: CASTVLGHHPTF. The CDR3 nucleotides are TGTGCCAGCACGGTCCTGGGACACCATCCCACCTTC.

This clone has just a few counts. At the DNA level, this CDR3 is encoded by other sequences in the same sample as well. The chain has TRBV9 and TRBJ2-1; 12 nucleotides agree with TRBD2. Germline CDR1 SGDLS, CDR2 YYNGEE. Trimming removed 4 bases from V and 3 bases from J; junction bases left unmatched: 5. The CDR3 totals 16 residues. The CDR3 DNA is TGTGCCAGCAGCCCCGGACTAGCGGGAATCTACAATGAGCAGTTCTTC. Its translation is CASSPGLAGIYNEQFF.

The chain combines TRBV10-3 with TRBJ2-3; 11 bases align to TRBD1. Germline V gives CDR1 ENHRY, CDR2 SYGVKD. The V gene end was trimmed by 4 bases and the J gene end by 4 bases; junction bases not matched to a gene: 10. The CDR3 covers 17 residues. CDR3 region: CAISGNSDRGPPDTQYF. Written as DNA, the CDR3 is TGTGCCATCAGTGGGAACTCGGACAGGGGGCCTCCAGATACGCAGTATTTT.

This clone turned up a few times. This sequence joins TRBV9 and TRBJ2-7; 7 bases map to TRBD1. This CDR3 spans 17 amino acids. Per germline, CDR1 SGDLS and CDR2 YYNGEE. The V gene end was trimmed by 4 bases and the J gene end by 4 bases; junction bases not matched to a gene: 17. This CDR3 reads CASSSRWLQGVQYEQYF. CDR3 nucleotide sequence: TGTGCCAGCAGCTCCCGATGGTTGCAGGGGGTCCAATACGAGCAGTACTTC.

V usage is TRBV9 and J usage is TRBJ1-1; D possibly corresponds to TRBD1 (6 bases). Germline loops: CDR1 SGDLS, CDR2 YYNGEE. The V and J ends lost 4 bases and 6 bases respectively, with 16 bases between them. The CDR3 is made up of 14 amino acids. CDR3 sequence reads: CASSPQLGAAEAFF. In nucleotides, the CDR3 is TGTGCCAGCAGCCCCCAGCTGGGGGCCGCTGAAGCTTTCTTT.

With regard to this clone: Compared with germline, one end of the junction differs, possibly owing to a read error. This chain links TRBV7-7 with TRBJ2-1, with D possibly TRBD1 on 7 matching bases. This CDR3 is built from 15 residues. Germline V gene sequence: CDR1 SSHAT, CDR2 FNYEAQ (reference sequence). The CDR3 coding sequence is TGTGCTAGCAGCGCGGGACAGAGCTCCTACAATGAGCAGTTCTTC. It codes for CASSAGQSSYNEQFF.

This chain connects TRBV7-9 to TRBJ2-1, with D hard to call. The CDR3 runs to 13 residues. Looked up from germline, CDR1 is SEHNR and CDR2 is FQNEAQ (reference sequence). V shed 7 bases and J shed 4 bases, with 11 bases lying between them. The DNA for the CDR3 is TGTGCCAGCAACCATAGCCGTTACAATGAGCAGTTCTTC. The encoded protein is CASNHSRYNEQFF.

This clone has just a few counts. This chain uses TRBV28 with TRBJ2-7; maybe TRBD1 (5 bases). Germline-derived CDR1 and CDR2 are MDHEN and SYDVKM. CDR3 size: 14 residues. Trimming stripped 3 bases from V and 2 bases from J, with 11 bases between. DNA for the CDR3: TGTGCCAGCAGTTTGGCTTGGGGCACCTACGAGCAGTACTTC. Encoded protein: CASSLAWGTYEQYF. Full variable domain (remainder filled in from reference TRBV28 and TRBJ2-7): DVKVTQSSRYLVKRTGEKVFLECVQDMDHENMFWYRQDPGLGLRLIYFSYDVKMKEKGDIPEGYSVSREKKERFSLILESASTNQTSMYLCASSLAWGTYEQYFGPGTRLTVT.

In its sample, this clone was seen a few times. The chain is built from TRBV9 and TRBJ1-1, with TRBD1 as a possible D gene (5 bases). Trimming shortened V by 2 bases and J by 6 bases, and 17 bases separated the two germline ends. In germline, CDR1 is SGDLS, CDR2 YYNGEE. This CDR3 is built from 15 residues. The CDR3 DNA sequence: TGTGCCAGCAGCGTTTTATCCGGGGGGGAATCTGAAGCTTTCTTT. Translated, it gives CASSVLSGGESEAFF.

This chain joins TRBV27 and TRBJ2-5; D might be TRBD1 (6 bases). The CDR3 is 14 residues long. In germline, CDR1 is MNHEY, CDR2 SMNVEV (reference sequence). V was trimmed by 2 bases and J by 4 bases, leaving 11 bases between them. Here the CDR3 DNA reads TGTGCCAGCAGTTTAATGGGGGCGCGAGAGACCCAGTACTTC. Its protein is CASSLMGARETQYF.